The next 32 T cell receptor beta chains were all read from a single sample in a study of T-cell reconstitution after alpha-beta-depleted transplantation in children (TCRdb year 2016). The library was generated by PCR. The instrument was an Illumina HiSeq 2500. To normalize quantification of the TCRbeta repertoire, the TCR libraries were built with molecular barcoding that relied on unique molecular identifiers. TCRdb redid the processing of the public reads, applying fastp at Q25 and MiXCR, and retained in-frame beta chains. Entries that share a CDR3 protein sequence are merged under the most common genes and DNA. The table for this sample lists some 490,000 distinct CDR3 sequences; about 12% of them were counted only once. Of the sample, less than 6.5% falls within the top ten clones. Source: PBMCs from the stem cell graft donor, taken from the stem cell graft. These receptor sequences come from a human donor who donated a stem cell graft to a child with combined immunodeficiency.

The sample holds a few counts of this clonotype. The rearrangement links TRBV20-1 to TRBJ1-2; D is ambiguous. The CDR3 totals 11 residues. V shed 1 base and J shed 7 bases, with 7 bases lying between them. In germline, CDR1 is DFQATT, CDR2 SNEGSKA (reference sequence). The CDR3 DNA reads TGCAGTGCTAGAGGGGAGGGTGGCTACACCTTC. Amino acids: CSARGEGGYTF.

The chain uses TRBV12-3 or TRBV12-4 and TRBJ2-1, with D perhaps TRBD1 (5 bases). V lost 5 bases and J 14 bases, leaving 16 bases between the germline ends. There are 12 residues in the CDR3. Here the CDR3 reads CASSPYQGKEFF. CDR3 bases: TGTGCCAGCAGTCCGTACCAGGGTAAAGAGTTCTTC.

This clonotype was seen a handful of times. This chain connects TRBV6-5 to TRBJ1-5, with 8 bases aligning to TRBD1. The CDR3 totals 15 residues. The V gene end was trimmed by 6 bases and the J gene end by 1 base; junction bases not matched to a gene: 5. Germline loops: CDR1 MNHEY, CDR2 SVGAGI. The CDR3 sequence is CASRSDRDSNQPQHF. CDR3 coding DNA: TGTGCCAGCAGATCGGACAGGGACAGCAATCAGCCCCAGCATTTT.

This clonotype was counted between two and nine times. The rearrangement joins TRBV7-9 to TRBJ2-3; TRBD1 is a possible D gene (5 bases). With 11 bases removed from V and 3 bases from J, the gap between germline ends came to 18 bases. The CDR3 runs 14 residues. Germline V lookup: CDR1 SEHNR, CDR2 FQNEAQ (reference sequence). Written as DNA, the CDR3 is TGTGCCTCAACCCCAGCGACAGCAACAGATACGCAGTATTTT. It is translated as CASTPATATDTQYF. The whole variable domain, filled in from reference TRBV7-9 and TRBJ2-3, reads DTGVSQNPRHKITKRGQNVTFRCDPISEHNRLYWYRQTLGQGPEFLTYFQNEAQLEKSRLLSDRFSAERPKGSFSTLEIQRTEQGDSAMYLCASTPATATDTQYFGPGTRLTVL.

The rearrangement uses TRBV4-1 and TRBJ2-2; no definite D call. The germline CDR1 and CDR2 sequences are MGHRA and YSYEKL. The CDR3 spans 13 residues. V lost 0 bases and J 7 bases, leaving 6 bases between the germline ends. CDR3 loop: CASSQDAYGELFF. DNA for the CDR3: TGCGCCAGCAGCCAAGACGCCTACGGGGAGCTGTTTTTT.

The sample holds many counts of this clonotype. The rearrangement links TRBV4-2 to TRBJ2-2, with D maybe TRBD2 (6 bases). Germline CDR1 and CDR2: LGHNA and YNFKEQ. Trimming removed 0 bases from V and 5 bases from J, with 22 bases in between. The CDR3 covers 19 residues. The CDR3 spells CASSQDGQDYFGETGELFF. CDR3 sequence (DNA): TGTGCCAGCAGCCAAGATGGGCAGGACTATTTCGGAGAGACCGGGGAGCTGTTTTTT.

The V call is TRBV12-3 or TRBV12-4, the J call TRBJ2-1, with TRBD2 identical over 9 bases. The CDR3 is made up of 16 amino acids. V lost 5 bases and J lost 2; bases outside the gene matches: 7. Here the CDR3 DNA reads TGTGCCAGCAGTGATAGAGGCGGGGGGGCCTACAATGAGCAGTTCTTC. Protein: CASSDRGGGAYNEQFF.

The J gene is TRBJ2-3, the V gene TRBV4-2, with D possibly TRBD1 on 6 matching bases. The CDR3 extends over 16 amino acids. CDR1 is LGHNA, CDR2 YNFKEQ, per germline. Trimming removed 2 bases from V and 2 bases from J, with 14 bases in between. CDR3 sequence (DNA): TGTGCCAGCAGCCAAAGCACAGGGCGATTCACAGATACGCAGTATTTT. Protein product: CASSQSTGRFTDTQYF.

This clonotype has a handful of counts. The chain carries TRBV12-3 or TRBV12-4 and TRBJ1-1; TRBD1 agrees at 8 bases. This CDR3 comprises 15 residues. The V segment lost 10 bases and the J segment 11 bases; nucleotides outside the gene matches: 21. This chain's CDR3 is CAITSPPRGRWKAFF. CDR3 sequence (DNA): TGTGCCATCACTTCCCCACCCAGGGGGCGATGGAAGGCTTTCTTT.

The chain recombines TRBV7-2 with TRBJ1-3; D gene unclear. Trimming took 1 base from V and 4 from J, leaving 11 bases between them. Germline V CDR1 and CDR2: SGHTA, FQGNSA. The CDR3 sequence is 15 residues long. The CDR3 loop is CASSLDGSGGNTIYF. In nucleotides, the CDR3 is TGTGCCAGCAGCTTAGATGGGTCGGGGGGAAACACCATATATTTT.

DNA of the CDR3: TGTGCCATCTGGGACGGCCAAGAGACCCAGTACTTC. Its translation is CAIWDGQETQYF. The V gene is TRBV10-3, the J gene TRBJ2-5, with D tentatively TRBD1 or TRBD2 (5 bases each). Germline loops: CDR1 ENHRY, CDR2 SYGVKD. There are 12 residues in the CDR3. The V end lost 8 bases, the J end lost 1 base, and 8 bases lay between the germline ends.

A few counts support this clonotype. The V call is TRBV20-1, the J call TRBJ2-1; a weak D match, TRBD2 (6 bases). Germline V gives CDR1 DFQATT, CDR2 SNEGSKA (reference sequence). CDR3 length: 15 residues. Trimming removed 3 bases at V and 8 bases at J, with 20 bases between. CDR3 residues: CSASTGTDDRDEQFF. The CDR3 nucleotides read TGCAGTGCTAGCACCGGGACTGATGATAGGGATGAGCAGTTCTTC.

This clonotype was picked up one time. V and J are TRBV27 and TRBJ2-5; perhaps TRBD2 as D (5 bases). CDR1 and CDR2 (germline): MNHEY, SMNVEV (reference sequence). V was trimmed by 0 bases and J by 7 bases, leaving 15 bases between them. This CDR3 spans 15 amino acids. The CDR3 nucleotides read TGTGCCAGCAGTTTATCGGAGGCAGACCCTATGACCCAGTACTTC. Protein: CASSLSEADPMTQYF.

The chain recombines TRBV21-1 with TRBJ2-2; the tabulated D call, TRBD1, remains unverified against the DNA. TRBV21-1 is a known pseudogene. There are 14 residues in the CDR3. This CDR3 reads CARRQHSTTGELFF. The CDR3 nucleotides read TGTGCCAGGCGACAGCATTCGACCACCGGGGAGCTGTTTTTT.

Notes on this clonotype: The junction and the germline gene differ at one end; a read error may be behind it. This chain links TRBV12-3 or TRBV12-4 with TRBJ2-7, with TRBD1 matching over 8 bases. CDR3 length: 14 residues. The CDR3 here is CASSPGTGGYGQYF. The CDR3 DNA follows: TGTGCCAGCAGTCCAGGGACAGGAGGCTACGGGCAGTACTTC.

This clonotype has at least ten counts. The rearrangement uses TRBV29-1 and TRBJ2-7; 7 bases align to TRBD1. Germline values: CDR1 SQVTM, CDR2 ANQGSEA. This CDR3 region has 12 residues. V lost 7 bases, J lost 3 bases, and 6 bases stayed unmatched. DNA for the CDR3: TGCAGCGGGGGACAGTCCCGCTACGAGCAGTACTTC. Translation: CSGGQSRYEQYF.

J is TRBJ1-2 and V is TRBV5-1, with D unresolved. This CDR3 spans 13 amino acids. The germline gives CDR1 SGHRS, CDR2 YFSETQ. Deletions cut 7 bases from V and 4 bases from J, with 14 bases between. The CDR3 DNA reads as TGCGCCAGCGGCAATAGGTCGGCCTATGGCTACACCTTC. Translated: CASGNRSAYGYTF.

This clonotype was counted at least ten times. The chain uses TRBV7-2 and TRBJ2-7; 11 bases are shared with TRBD1. Germline assignment: CDR1 SGHTA and CDR2 FQGNSA. CDR3 length: 15 amino acids. Trimming removed 0 bases from V and 5 bases from J; junction bases left unmatched: 3. CDR3 loop: CASSLAGTGGDEQYF. The CDR3 region has the DNA TGTGCCAGCAGCTTAGCCGGGACAGGGGGGGACGAGCAGTACTTC.

This rearrangement joins TRBV7-2 to TRBJ2-7; 11 bases map to TRBD1. The trim removed 1 base at V and 3 bases at J, leaving 5 bases unmatched. The CDR3 contains 16 residues. CDR1 is SGHTA, CDR2 FQGNSA, per germline. The CDR3 DNA reads TGTGCCAGCAGCTTAGATTGGACAGGGGGCTTCTACGAGCAGTACTTC. It specifies CASSLDWTGGFYEQYF.

This rearrangement joins TRBV6-1 to TRBJ2-3, with D perhaps TRBD1 (7 bases). In germline, CDR1 is MNHNS, CDR2 SASEGT. Trimming took off 5 bases at V and 0 bases at J, with 18 bases between the two ends. CDR3 size: 17 residues. As DNA, the CDR3 is TGTGCCAGCAGTCGGCCCCCAGGGGGGCCTAGCACAGATACGCAGTATTTT. Translating it yields CASSRPPGGPSTDTQYF.

This clonotype has a handful of counts. V and J are TRBV12-3 or TRBV12-4 and TRBJ2-7; 14 nucleotides agree with TRBD2. The ends lost 6 bases at V and 4 bases at J; junction bases unmatched: 5. The CDR3 consists of 15 residues. CDR3 loop: CASRTGTSGRYEQYF. The DNA for the CDR3 is TGTGCCAGCAGGACCGGGACTAGCGGGAGATACGAGCAGTACTTC.

This clonotype was recorded at least ten times. The chain couples TRBV20-1 to TRBJ2-3; D not certain. There are 15 residues in the CDR3. Germline V gene data show CDR1 as DFQATT and CDR2 as SNEGSKA (reference sequence). V was trimmed by 5 bases and J by 0 bases, leaving 15 bases between them. The CDR3 bases are TGCAGTGCTTTTGGCCGTACTTTTAGCACAGATACGCAGTATTTT. Its translation: CSAFGRTFSTDTQYF.

This clonotype has just a few counts. The J gene is TRBJ2-2, the V gene TRBV4-3, with 7 positions matching TRBD1. The V segment lost 1 base and the J segment 6 bases; nucleotides outside the gene matches: 11. CDR1 LGHNA and CDR2 YSLEER come from the germline V gene. CDR3 length: 17 residues. Written as DNA, the CDR3 is TGCGCCAGCAGCCAAGCCTACAGGGGCAGGGGCGCCGGGGAGCTGTTTTTT. Residues: CASSQAYRGRGAGELFF.

The rearrangement links TRBV12-3 or TRBV12-4 to TRBJ2-7, with D possibly being TRBD1 (6 bases). The CDR3 length is 13 residues. Trimming shortened V by 8 bases and J by 4 bases, and 15 bases separated the two germline ends. CDR3 sequence reads: CASPDRDRYEQYF. In nucleotides, the CDR3 is TGTGCCAGCCCGGACAGAGATAGGTACGAGCAGTACTTC.

This clonotype was seen ten or more times. The chain carries TRBV20-1 and TRBJ2-7; D is possibly TRBD1 (6 bases). Per germline, CDR1 DFQATT and CDR2 SNEGSKA (reference sequence). Trimming left V 6 bases short and J 3 bases short, with 12 bases between. The CDR3 is 12 residues long. The CDR3 is CSALRGGYEQYF. CDR3 DNA: TGCAGTGCCTTAAGAGGGGGCTACGAGCAGTACTTC.

This clonotype has at least ten counts. V usage is TRBV5-1 and J usage is TRBJ2-1, with 13 bases matching TRBD2. Germline V gives CDR1 SGHRS, CDR2 YFSETQ. This CDR3 contains 16 residues. V was pared by 4 bases and J by 4 bases, with 5 bases of the junction left unmatched. The DNA for the CDR3 is TGCGCCAGCAGCCGGGGGACTAGCGGGAAGTACAATGAGCAGTTCTTC. This sequence encodes CASSRGTSGKYNEQFF.

The V gene is TRBV11-2, the J gene TRBJ2-7; possible D gene TRBD2, 5 bases. The CDR3 spans 18 residues. Germline V gives CDR1 SGHAT, CDR2 FQNNGV. V lost 2 bases and J lost 2, with 22 bases in between. The CDR3 is CASSLLRRNRNIPYEQYF. CDR3 bases: TGTGCCAGCAGCTTATTAAGGAGGAACCGTAATATCCCCTACGAGCAGTACTTC.

The rearrangement links TRBV20-1 to TRBJ2-3, with TRBD2 identical over 10 bases. V lost 3 bases to trimming and J lost 7 bases; unmatched junction nucleotides: 13. Germline V gene data show CDR1 as DFQATT and CDR2 as SNEGSKA (reference sequence). This CDR3 comprises 16 residues. CDR3 sequence (DNA): TGCAGTGCTAGGTCTCCCGTGGGAGCGGGGGGGAATACGCAGTATTTT. It is translated as CSARSPVGAGGNTQYF.

This clonotype appeared many times. The chain links TRBV24-1 to TRBJ2-3; D might be TRBD2 (6 bases). CDR1 is KGHDR, CDR2 SFDVKD, per germline. With 3 bases removed from V and 3 bases from J, the gap between germline ends came to 15 bases. CDR3 size: 16 residues. The CDR3 here is CATSDRGPGGTDTQYF. The CDR3 DNA reads as TGTGCCACCAGTGATCGAGGACCCGGAGGGACAGATACGCAGTATTTT.

The chain is built from TRBV2 and TRBJ1-2; 7 bases match TRBD1. The V and J ends lost 6 bases and 7 bases, in that order; junction bases with no gene match: 14. CDR3 length equals 15 residues. CDR1 SNHLY and CDR2 FYNNEI come from the germline V gene. Written as DNA, the CDR3 is TGTGCCAGCAGGGCCGGGACAGTCAGACTCATTGGCTACACCTTC. Its protein product is CASRAGTVRLIGYTF.

Many counts were recorded for this clonotype. CDR3 amino acids: CASHIGSNTGELFF. The CDR3 region has the DNA TGTGCCAGTCATATCGGGTCGAACACCGGGGAGCTGTTTTTT. The chain joins TRBV19 to TRBJ2-2, with no clear D. Germline V gene sequence: CDR1 LNHDA, CDR2 SQIVND (reference sequence). This CDR3 region has 14 residues. Between the trimmed V and J ends, which lost 8 bases and 0 bases, there was a span of 10 bases.

This clonotype was found a few times. The DNA for the CDR3 is TGTGCCAGCAGAGGACTAGCGGGGAATGAGCAGTTCTTC. The encoded protein is CASRGLAGNEQFF. The chain combines TRBV2 with TRBJ2-1, with TRBD2 matching 12 bases. Germline assignment: CDR1 SNHLY and CDR2 FYNNEI. The CDR3 loop spans 13 amino acids. Trimming cost V 6 bases and J 7 bases; bases outside gene matches: 1. Based on the CDR3 plus reference TRBV2 and TRBJ2-1, the full variable domain is EPEVTQTPSHQVTQMGQEVILRCVPISNHLYFYWYRQILGQKVEFLVSFYNNEISEKSEIFDDQFSVERPDGSNFTLKIRSTKLEDSAMYFCASRGLAGNEQFFGPGTRLTVL.